A single sample is the source of the 24 T cell receptor beta chains below, sequenced in a study of blood T cell repertoires in COVID-19 (dated by TCRdb to about 2020). The method behind the library was the immunoSEQ multiplex PCR assay. The clones in this table, taken by TCRdb from immuneACCESS, are in-frame only. Not every clone is retained; where verified, under half of the shortfall comes from an unresolved V gene, and the cause of the rest is unknown. Here the sample has about 360,000 clones; around 87% occur a single time. Clones ranked in the top ten supply 1% to 1.5% of the sample. The sample taken for sequencing was PBMCs or T cells enriched from blood (not recorded which). These TCRs come from a man in his thirties or forties who had recovered from COVID-19.

The rearrangement joins TRBV10-3 to TRBJ1-1; D is unresolved. V was clipped by 6 bases and J by 3 bases, with 14 bases between them. CDR1 and CDR2 (germline): ENHRY, SYGVKD. The CDR3 is made up of 14 amino acids. CDR3 nucleotide sequence: TGTGCCATCAGGAATGTTACAACATACACTGAAGCTTTCTTT. It encodes CAIRNVTTYTEAFF.

The rearrangement links TRBV7-3 to TRBJ1-2; D gene ambiguous. CDR1 is SGHTA and CDR2 is FQGTGA in the germline V gene. CDR3 length: 12 amino acids. V was pared by 2 bases and J by 8 bases, with 9 bases between. CDR3 loop: CASSLPQRGYTF. The DNA for the CDR3 is TGTGCCAGCAGCTTACCCCAGCGCGGCTACACCTTC. Combining the CDR3 with reference TRBV7-3 and TRBJ1-2 gives the whole variable domain GAGVSQTPSNKVTEKGKYVELRCDPISGHTALYWYRQSLGQGPEFLIYFQGTGAADDSGLPNDRFFAVRPEGSVSTLKIQRTERGDSAVYLCASSLPQRGYTFGSGTRLTVV.

The rearrangement uses TRBV18 and TRBJ1-6; unclear D gene. The CDR3 has 13 amino acids. Germline CDR1 is KGHSH and CDR2 is LQKENI. V shed 3 bases and J shed 7 bases, with 7 bases lying between them. The DNA for the CDR3 is TGTGCCAGCTCACCTTCGGTGAATTCACCCCTCCACTTT. Translating gives CASSPSVNSPLHF. Filled out from reference TRBV18 and TRBJ1-6, the complete variable domain reads NAGVMQNPRHLVRRRGQEARLRCSPMKGHSHVYWYRQLPEEGLKFMVYLQKENIIDESGMPKERFSAEFPKEGPSILRIQQVVRGDSAAYFCASSPSVNSPLHFGNGTRLTVT.

This sequence joins TRBV6-2 or TRBV6-3 and TRBJ1-5, with D possibly TRBD1 on 5 matching bases. Germline V CDR1 and CDR2: MNHEY, SVGEGT. Deletions cut 2 bases from V and 3 bases from J, with 20 bases between. CDR3 size: 18 residues. The CDR3 sequence: CASSYVIGQGIVNQPQHF. Written as DNA, the CDR3 is TGTGCCAGCAGTTACGTAATTGGGCAGGGTATTGTCAATCAGCCCCAGCATTTT.

This chain connects TRBV7-9 to TRBJ1-4, with 7 bases identical to TRBD1. Germline V gene sequence: CDR1 SEHNR, CDR2 FQNEAQ (reference sequence). V shed 2 bases and J 6 bases; nucleotides not matched to a gene: 6. The CDR3 has 15 residues. The CDR3: CASSLTGQPHEKLFF. The CDR3 DNA is TGTGCCAGCAGCTTAACGGGACAGCCTCATGAAAAACTGTTTTTT.

The rearrangement links TRBV19 to TRBJ1-1; 8 bases are shared with TRBD1. CDR3 length equals 15 residues. CDR1 is LNHDA and CDR2 is SQIVND in the germline V gene (reference sequence). Trimming at V came to 7 bases and at J to 4 bases, leaving 11 bases not matched to a gene. The CDR3 sequence is CASMGVARGPTEAFF. For the CDR3, the DNA is TGTGCCAGTATGGGGGTTGCCAGGGGGCCCACTGAAGCTTTCTTT.

The chain joins TRBV18 to TRBJ2-3, with D maybe TRBD2 (6 bases). Germline loops: CDR1 KGHSH, CDR2 LQKENI. Trimming shortened V by 6 bases and J by 4 bases, and 11 bases separated the two germline ends. This CDR3 has 13 amino acids. CDR3 loop: CASSPTGADTQYF. The CDR3 bases are TGTGCCAGCTCGCCGACGGGGGCAGATACGCAGTATTTT.

The V call is TRBV19, the J call TRBJ2-1, with 15 bases matching TRBD2. The CDR3 extends over 17 amino acids. Germline V gene sequence: CDR1 LNHDA, CDR2 SQIVND (reference sequence). After removal of 6 bases from V and 0 bases from J, the junction contained 3 bases not matched to a gene. Here the CDR3 reads CASRRTSGGVSYNEQFF. As DNA, the CDR3 is TGTGCCAGTAGAAGGACTAGCGGGGGGGTCTCCTACAATGAGCAGTTCTTC.

The chain employs TRBV25-1 and TRBJ1-2; the match to TRBD1 covers 10 bases. V trimming: 5 bases; J trimming: 5 bases; junction bases outside the gene matches: 5. Germline-derived CDR1 and CDR2 are MGHDK and SYGVNS. The CDR3 extends over 14 amino acids. The CDR3 nucleotides read TGTGCCAGCAGTCTCGGGACAGGGGTATATGGCTACACCTTC. Translated, it gives CASSLGTGVYGYTF.

The rearrangement joins TRBV24-1 to TRBJ1-2; 8 bases match TRBD1. There are 14 residues in the CDR3. From germline, CDR1 is KGHDR and CDR2 SFDVKD. After removal of 3 bases from V and 6 bases from J, the junction contained 5 bases not matched to a gene. This CDR3 reads CATSDTDRVDGYTF. CDR3 coding DNA: TGTGCCACCAGTGATACGGACAGGGTTGATGGCTACACCTTC.

This clone was seen a single time. The chain links TRBV5-1 to TRBJ1-6, with 7 bases fitting TRBD1. This CDR3 comprises 15 residues. Germline values: CDR1 SGHRS, CDR2 YFSETQ. V shed 5 bases and J 7 bases; nucleotides not matched to a gene: 9. Written as DNA, the CDR3 is TGCGCCAGCAGGATTACAGGGGACGGGAATTCACCCCTCCACTTT. This encodes CASRITGDGNSPLHF.

The rearrangement links TRBV2 to TRBJ2-7, with TRBD1 matching over 7 bases. J lost 2 bases, V lost 3 bases, and 4 bases had no gene match. Germline V gives CDR1 SNHLY, CDR2 FYNNEI. There are 14 residues in the CDR3. For the CDR3, the DNA is TGTGCCAGCAGTGACGGGACAGCGACCTACGAGCAGTACTTC. It translates to CASSDGTATYEQYF.

The gene calls are TRBV5-6 and TRBJ1-2, with TRBD1 matching over 10 bases. Germline trimming cut 3 bases from V and 6 bases from J; bases unmatched to any gene: 5. The CDR3 covers 14 residues. Per germline, CDR1 SGHDT and CDR2 YYEEEE. Here the CDR3 DNA reads TGTGCCAGCAGCTCCCGGGACAGGGGCGATGGCTACACCTTC. Amino acid sequence: CASSSRDRGDGYTF.

The rearrangement links TRBV21-1 to TRBJ1-4; the table's TRBD1 call for D was not verified on the DNA. TRBV21-1 is shown as a pseudogene. The CDR3 has 17 residues. The CDR3 region is CASQREATGHRNEKLFF. The CDR3 DNA reads TGTGCCAGCCAAAGGGAAGCCACGGGACACCGTAATGAAAAACTGTTTTTT.

As for this clone: Other DNA sequences of this sample code for an identical CDR3. This chain connects TRBV18 to TRBJ1-1; D is undetermined. This CDR3 region has 13 residues. Trimming removed 3 bases from V and 8 bases from J, with 13 bases in between. Germline V gene sequence: CDR1 KGHSH, CDR2 LQKENI. Here the CDR3 DNA reads TGTGCCAGCTCACCTTCCGATACGAGGGAAGCTTTCTTT. This codes for CASSPSDTREAFF.

The rearrangement joins TRBV5-6 to TRBJ2-1, with a tentative D call TRBD1 (6 bases). Germline V gene sequence: CDR1 SGHDT, CDR2 YYEEEE. Trimming stripped 1 base from V and 4 bases from J, with 12 bases between. The CDR3 covers 15 residues. CDR3 amino acids: CASSLYYRVYNEQFF. CDR3 nucleotide sequence: TGTGCCAGCAGCTTGTACTACAGGGTTTACAATGAGCAGTTCTTC.

The chain joins TRBV7-9 to TRBJ1-2, with D possibly matching TRBD1 (6 bases). Looked up from germline, CDR1 is SEHNR and CDR2 is FQNEAQ (reference sequence). Between the trimmed V and J ends, which lost 8 bases and 1 base, there was a span of 17 bases. The CDR3 sequence is 15 residues long. The CDR3 DNA sequence: TGTGCCAGCCGGGACACTATATCCATTAACTATGGCTACACCTTC. It yields the protein CASRDTISINYGYTF.

The chain is built from TRBV5-6 and TRBJ1-4; TRBD1 aligns across 10 bases. This CDR3 comprises 18 residues. The trim removed 4 bases at V and 1 base at J, leaving 10 bases unmatched. Germline CDR1 SGHDT, CDR2 YYEEEE. In nucleotides, the CDR3 is TGTGCCAGCAGCGAGACGACAGGGGGCATAGGAACTAATGAAAAACTGTTTTTT. Amino acids: CASSETTGGIGTNEKLFF.

The J gene is TRBJ1-3, the V gene TRBV19; D is perhaps TRBD1 (5 bases). The germline V and J ends were trimmed by 7 bases and 0 bases, with 10 bases remaining between them. The CDR3 is 14 amino acids. Germline lookup yields CDR1 LNHDA and CDR2 SQIVND (reference sequence). CDR3 sequence reads: CASKGSSSGNTIYF. The CDR3 DNA sequence: TGTGCCAGTAAGGGGTCGAGCTCTGGAAACACCATATATTTT.

The gene calls are TRBV19 and TRBJ2-6; D gene ambiguous. Germline values: CDR1 LNHDA, CDR2 SQIVND (reference sequence). CDR3 length equals 14 residues. Deletions cut 5 bases from V and 4 bases from J, with 9 bases between. The CDR3 spells CASSFFSGANVLTF. DNA for the CDR3: TGTGCCAGTAGTTTTTTTTCGGGGGCCAACGTCCTGACTTTC.

CDR3 protein: CASSLEGSDEKLFF. CDR3 nucleotides: TGTGCCAGCAGCTTGGAGGGGTCGGATGAAAAACTGTTTTTT. V usage is TRBV5-4 and J usage is TRBJ1-4; a weak D match, TRBD1 (5 bases). CDR3 size: 14 residues. Looked up from germline, CDR1 is SGHNT and CDR2 is YYREEE (reference sequence). V was trimmed by 0 bases and J by 6 bases, leaving 9 bases between them.

The chain has TRBV6-2 or TRBV6-3 and TRBJ1-5; D uncertain. The CDR3 is made up of 13 amino acids. V was clipped by 7 bases and J by 2 bases, with 9 bases between them. CDR1 is MNHEY, CDR2 SVGEGT, per germline. For the CDR3, the DNA is TGTGCCAGCAACCCTGCGGGCAATCAGCCCCAGCATTTT. This sequence encodes CASNPAGNQPQHF.

The chain uses TRBV6-5 and TRBJ1-4; 7 bases match TRBD1. The CDR3 spans 15 residues. CDR1 and CDR2 from the germline V gene are MNHEY and SVGAGI. J lost 4 bases, V lost 3 bases, and 5 bases had no gene match. CDR3 bases: TGTGCCAGCAGTTATTCCTCAGGGGGTAATGAAAAACTGTTTTTT. This gives the protein CASSYSSGGNEKLFF.

The rearrangement uses TRBV18 and TRBJ1-2; 7 bases are a match to TRBD1. The junction had 5 bases not matched to a gene; V was cut back by 3 bases and J by 4 bases. This CDR3 contains 14 residues. Germline values: CDR1 KGHSH, CDR2 LQKENI. CDR3 nucleotides: TGTGCCAGCTCACCGGACAGGCTACTCTATGGCTACACCTTC. Translated: CASSPDRLLYGYTF.